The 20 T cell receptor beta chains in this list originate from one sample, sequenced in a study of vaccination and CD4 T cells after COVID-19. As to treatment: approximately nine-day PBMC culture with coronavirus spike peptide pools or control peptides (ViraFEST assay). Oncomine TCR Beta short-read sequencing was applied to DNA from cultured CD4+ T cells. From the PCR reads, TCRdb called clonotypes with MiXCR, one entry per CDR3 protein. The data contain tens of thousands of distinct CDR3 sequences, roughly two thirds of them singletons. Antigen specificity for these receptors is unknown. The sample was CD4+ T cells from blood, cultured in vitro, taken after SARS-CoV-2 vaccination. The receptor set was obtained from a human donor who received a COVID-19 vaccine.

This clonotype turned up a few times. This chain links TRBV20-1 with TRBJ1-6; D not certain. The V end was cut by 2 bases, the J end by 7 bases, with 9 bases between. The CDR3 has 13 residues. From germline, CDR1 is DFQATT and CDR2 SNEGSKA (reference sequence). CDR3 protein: CSARLPGNSPLHF. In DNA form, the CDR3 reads TGCAGTGCTAGACTCCCCGGGAATTCACCCCTCCACTTT.

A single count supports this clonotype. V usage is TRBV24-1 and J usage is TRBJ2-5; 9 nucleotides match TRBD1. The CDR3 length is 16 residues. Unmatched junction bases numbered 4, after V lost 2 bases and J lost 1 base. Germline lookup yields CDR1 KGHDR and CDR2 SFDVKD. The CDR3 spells CATSDSTGGFQETQYF. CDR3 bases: TGTGCCACCAGTGATTCGACAGGGGGATTCCAAGAGACCCAGTACTTC.

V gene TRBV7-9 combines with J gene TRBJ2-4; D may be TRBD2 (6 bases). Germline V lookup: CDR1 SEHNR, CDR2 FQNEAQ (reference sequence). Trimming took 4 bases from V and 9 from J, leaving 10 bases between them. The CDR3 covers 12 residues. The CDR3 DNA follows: TGTGCCAGCAGCTCTTCACTAGCCATTCAGTACTTC. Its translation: CASSSSLAIQYF.

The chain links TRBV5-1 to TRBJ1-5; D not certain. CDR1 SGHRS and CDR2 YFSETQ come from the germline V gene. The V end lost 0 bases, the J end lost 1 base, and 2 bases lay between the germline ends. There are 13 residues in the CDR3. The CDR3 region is CASSLASNQPQHF. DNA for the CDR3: TGCGCCAGCAGCTTGGCCAGCAATCAGCCCCAGCATTTT.

DNA for the CDR3: TGTGCCAGCAGCCGACAGGGGAGCACAGATACGCAGTATTTT. Its translation: CASSRQGSTDTQYF. The chain recombines TRBV7-3 with TRBJ2-3, with 8 nucleotides matching TRBD1. V was pared by 5 bases and J by 0 bases, with 1 base of the junction left unmatched. Germline V lookup: CDR1 SGHTA, CDR2 FQGTGA. The CDR3 covers 14 residues.

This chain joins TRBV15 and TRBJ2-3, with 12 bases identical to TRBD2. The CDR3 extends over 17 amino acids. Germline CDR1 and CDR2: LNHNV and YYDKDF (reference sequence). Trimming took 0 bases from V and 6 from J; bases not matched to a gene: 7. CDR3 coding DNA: TGTGCCACCAGCAGAGAGACTAGCGGGGGCTTTGGGGATACGCAGTATTTT. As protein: CATSRETSGGFGDTQYF.

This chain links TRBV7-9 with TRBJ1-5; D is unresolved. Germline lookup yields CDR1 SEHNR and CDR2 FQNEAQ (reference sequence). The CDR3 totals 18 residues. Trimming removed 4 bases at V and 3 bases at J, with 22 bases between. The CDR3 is CASSSINHAGPNNQPQHF. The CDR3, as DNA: TGTGCCAGCAGCTCCATAAATCACGCCGGGCCTAACAATCAGCCCCAGCATTTT.

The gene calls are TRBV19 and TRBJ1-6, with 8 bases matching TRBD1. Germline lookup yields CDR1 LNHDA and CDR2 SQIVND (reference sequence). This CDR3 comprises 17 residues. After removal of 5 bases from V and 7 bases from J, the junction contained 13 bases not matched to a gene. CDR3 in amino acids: CASSSTGQAEGNSPLHF. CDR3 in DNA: TGTGCCAGTAGTTCGACGGGACAGGCTGAGGGAAATTCACCCCTCCACTTT.

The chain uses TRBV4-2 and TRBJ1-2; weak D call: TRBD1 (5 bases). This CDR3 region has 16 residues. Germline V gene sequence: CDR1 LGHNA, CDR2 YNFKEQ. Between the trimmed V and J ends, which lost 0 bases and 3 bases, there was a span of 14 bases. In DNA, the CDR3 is TGTGCCAGCAGCCAAGATACCCAGGGTAGAGACTATGGCTACACCTTC. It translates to CASSQDTQGRDYGYTF.

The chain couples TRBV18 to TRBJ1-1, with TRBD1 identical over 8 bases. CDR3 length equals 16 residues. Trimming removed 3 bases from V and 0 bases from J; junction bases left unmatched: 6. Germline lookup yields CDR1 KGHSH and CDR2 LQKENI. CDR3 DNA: TGTGCCAGCTCACCCCGCGGGACAGGAGTGAACACTGAAGCTTTCTTT. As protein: CASSPRGTGVNTEAFF.

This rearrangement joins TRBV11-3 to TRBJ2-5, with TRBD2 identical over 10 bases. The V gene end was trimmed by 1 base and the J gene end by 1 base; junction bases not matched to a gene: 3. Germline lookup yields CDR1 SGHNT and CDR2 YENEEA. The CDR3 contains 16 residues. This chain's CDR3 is CASSLGTSGPQETQYF. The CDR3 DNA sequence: TGTGCCAGCAGCTTAGGGACTAGCGGACCCCAAGAGACCCAGTACTTC.

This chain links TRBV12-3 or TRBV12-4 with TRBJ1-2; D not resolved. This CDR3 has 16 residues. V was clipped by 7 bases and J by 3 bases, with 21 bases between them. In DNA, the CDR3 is TGTGCCAGCACCCCGAGTGCCGGGAAGGAAGACTATGGCTACACCTTC. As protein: CASTPSAGKEDYGYTF.

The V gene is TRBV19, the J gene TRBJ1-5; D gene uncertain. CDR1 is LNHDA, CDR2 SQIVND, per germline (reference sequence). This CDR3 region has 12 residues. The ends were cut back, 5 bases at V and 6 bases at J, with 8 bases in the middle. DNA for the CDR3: TGTGCCAGTAGTCTGGTAGGTCAGCCCCAGCATTTT. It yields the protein CASSLVGQPQHF.

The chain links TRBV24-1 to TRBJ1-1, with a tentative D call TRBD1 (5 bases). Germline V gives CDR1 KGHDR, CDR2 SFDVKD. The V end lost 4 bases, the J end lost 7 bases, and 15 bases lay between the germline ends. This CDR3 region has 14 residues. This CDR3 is CATSDTRDGFEAFF. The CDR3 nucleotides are TGTGCCACCAGTGACACCCGGGACGGATTTGAAGCTTTCTTT.

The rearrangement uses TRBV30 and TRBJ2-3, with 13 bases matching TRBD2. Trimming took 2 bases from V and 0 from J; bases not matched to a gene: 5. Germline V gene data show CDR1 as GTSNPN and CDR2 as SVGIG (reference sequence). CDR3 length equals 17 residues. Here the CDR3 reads CAWSRTSGGASTDTQYF. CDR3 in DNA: TGTGCCTGGAGTCGCACTAGCGGGGGGGCTAGCACAGATACGCAGTATTTT.

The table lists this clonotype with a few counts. In DNA form, the CDR3 reads TGTGCCAGCAGTGAAGCTCAGTGGGAATCACCCCTCCACTTT. Encoded protein: CASSEAQWESPLHF. The J gene is TRBJ1-6, the V gene TRBV6-1; D remains unclear. This CDR3 spans 14 amino acids. Germline assignment: CDR1 MNHNS and CDR2 SASEGT. Trimming stripped 0 bases from V and 10 bases from J, with 10 bases between.

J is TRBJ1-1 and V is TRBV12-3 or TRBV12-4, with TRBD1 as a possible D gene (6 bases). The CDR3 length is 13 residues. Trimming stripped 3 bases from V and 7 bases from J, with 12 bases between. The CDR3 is CASSFSQGGEAFF. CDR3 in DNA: TGTGCCAGCAGTTTTTCACAGGGAGGTGAAGCTTTCTTT.

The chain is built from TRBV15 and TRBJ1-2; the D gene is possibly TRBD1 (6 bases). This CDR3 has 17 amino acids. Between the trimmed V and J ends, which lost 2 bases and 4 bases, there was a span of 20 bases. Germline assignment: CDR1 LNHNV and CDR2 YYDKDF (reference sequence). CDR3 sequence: CATSRPQAGGAAYGYTF. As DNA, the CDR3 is TGTGCCACCAGCAGACCACAGGCGGGGGGGGCGGCCTATGGCTACACCTTC.

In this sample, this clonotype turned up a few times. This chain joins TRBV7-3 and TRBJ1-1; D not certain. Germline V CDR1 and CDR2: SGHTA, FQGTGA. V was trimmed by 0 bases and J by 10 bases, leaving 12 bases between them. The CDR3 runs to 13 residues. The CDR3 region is CASSLTASAAAFF. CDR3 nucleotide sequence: TGTGCCAGCAGCTTAACGGCCTCAGCGGCAGCTTTCTTT.

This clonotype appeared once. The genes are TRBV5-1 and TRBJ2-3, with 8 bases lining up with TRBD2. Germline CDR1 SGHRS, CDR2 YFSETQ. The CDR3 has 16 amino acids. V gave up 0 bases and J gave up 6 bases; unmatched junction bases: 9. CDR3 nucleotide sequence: TGCGCCAGCAGCTTGGGAAGCGGGGGCCGCAGGGATACGCAGTATTTT. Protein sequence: CASSLGSGGRRDTQYF.